These T cell receptor beta chains were read from a single sample in a study of blood T cells in healthy people across ages. TCRdb re-analysed the 5' RACE reads in MiXCR, keeping a single row per CDR3 protein. The data hold 730,000 or so distinct CDR3 sequences, with around 43% observed a single time. The sequenced sample consisted of blood. These receptors came from an elderly man in good health. Both conserved end residues are part of each CDR3. A D gene is named only where the DNA matches it firmly. A row's size may be missing; if present it is once, few, many or a size class.

V: TRBV7-8
size: few
J: TRBJ1-1
D: -
CDR3: CASSLRISQGTEAFF
DNA: TGTGCCAGCAGCTTAAGGATATCCCAGGGGACTGAAGCTTTCTTT

V: TRBV27
size: few
J: TRBJ2-1
D: -
CDR3: CASSRTQSSYNEQFF
DNA: TGTGCCAGCAGTCGGACTCAGAGCTCCTACAATGAGCAGTTCTTC

V: TRBV7-8
size: -
J: TRBJ2-2
D: -
CDR3: CASSWTDNTGELFF
DNA: TGTGCCAGCAGCTGGACAGACAACACCGGGGAGCTGTTTTTT

V: TRBV7-3
size: -
J: TRBJ1-5
D: -
CDR3: CASSPGAHQPQHF
DNA: TGTGCCAGCAGCCCGGGGGCACATCAGCCCCAGCATTTT

V: TRBV5-1
size: -
J: TRBJ2-3
D: TRBD1
CDR3: CASSLRQGVDTQYF
DNA: TGCGCCAGCAGCTTGAGACAGGGGGTAGATACGCAGTATTTT

V: TRBV12-3/TRBV12-4
size: -
J: TRBJ2-5
D: TRBD1
CDR3: CASSLGDRIHETQYF
DNA: TGTGCCAGCAGTTTAGGGGACAGAATCCACGAGACCCAGTACTTC

V: TRBV7-9
size: many
J: TRBJ2-5
D: -
CDR3: CASSLDSGKETQYF
DNA: TGTGCCAGCAGCCTCGACAGTGGAAAAGAGACCCAGTACTTC

V: TRBV20-1
size: -
J: TRBJ1-5
D: -
CDR3: CSARDRPSGAWQPQHF
DNA: TGCAGTGCTAGAGATCGGCCTTCAGGGGCTTGGCAGCCCCAGCATTTT

V: TRBV6-4
size: -
J: TRBJ2-1
D: TRBD1
CDR3: CASSGGTGTTDNEQFF
DNA: TGTGCCAGCAGTGGAGGGACAGGCACAACTGACAATGAGCAGTTCTTC

V: TRBV6-2/TRBV6-3
size: -
J: TRBJ2-3
D: -
CDR3: CAGTLGGGGTDTQYF
DNA: TGTGCCGGCACCTTAGGGGGAGGGGGCACGGATACGCAGTATTTT

V: TRBV10-3
size: few
J: TRBJ2-5
D: -
CDR3: CAISEGWETQYF
DNA: TGTGCCATCAGTGAGGGGTGGGAGACCCAGTACTTC

V: TRBV9
size: few
J: TRBJ1-2
D: TRBD1
CDR3: CASSGDRVNYGYTF
DNA: TGTGCCAGCAGCGGGGACAGGGTTAACTATGGCTACACCTTC

V: TRBV9
size: -
J: TRBJ2-4
D: -
CDR3: CASSPRGAGSEQYF
DNA: TGTGCCAGCAGCCCCCGGGGGGCCGGAAGTGAGCAGTACTTC

V: TRBV4-1
size: -
J: TRBJ2-7
D: -
CDR3: CASSWDPSSYEQYF
DNA: TGCGCCAGCAGCTGGGACCCTAGCTCCTACGAGCAGTACTTC

V: TRBV2
size: -
J: TRBJ2-3
D: TRBD2
CDR3: CASTPTSGIDTQYF
DNA: TGTGCCAGCACTCCGACTAGCGGGATAGATACGCAGTATTTT

V: TRBV14
size: -
J: TRBJ2-5
D: -
CDR3: CASSQGRDRPQETQYF
DNA: TGTGCCAGCAGCCAAGGCCGGGACCGACCCCAGGAGACCCAGTACTTC

V: TRBV7-3
size: many
J: TRBJ1-6
D: -
CDR3: CASSSGLSGSPLHF
DNA: TGTGCCAGCAGCTCGGGCCTCTCAGGTTCACCCCTCCACTTT

V: TRBV5-1
size: -
J: TRBJ2-3
D: TRBD1
CDR3: CASSLVTGGSTDTQYF
DNA: TGCGCCAGCAGCTTGGTGACAGGGGGCAGCACAGATACGCAGTATTTT

V: TRBV6-2/TRBV6-3
size: -
J: TRBJ2-7
D: TRBD1
CDR3: CASSYPRDRGRSYEQYF
DNA: TGTGCCAGCAGTTACCCACGGGACAGGGGGCGTTCCTACGAGCAGTACTTC

V: TRBV2
size: -
J: TRBJ2-7
D: -
CDR3: CASSGQWYSLSYEQYF
DNA: TGTGCCAGCAGTGGACAATGGTACAGCCTCTCCTACGAGCAGTACTTC

V: TRBV14
size: -
J: TRBJ2-3
D: TRBD1
CDR3: CASSHDRGTKQYF
DNA: TGTGCCAGCAGCCATGACAGGGGGACCAAGCAGTATTTT

V: TRBV29-1
size: -
J: TRBJ1-1
D: TRBD1
CDR3: CSGNRGATEAFF
DNA: TGCAGCGGAAACAGGGGCGCCACTGAAGCTTTCTTT

V: TRBV7-2
size: -
J: TRBJ2-3
D: TRBD2
CDR3: CASSLTSGVADTQYF
DNA: TGTGCCAGCAGCTTGACTAGCGGGGTTGCAGATACGCAGTATTTT

V: TRBV7-2
size: -
J: TRBJ1-5
D: -
CDR3: CASSTSGTDDNQPQHF
DNA: TGTGCCAGCAGCACATCCGGGACCGATGACAATCAGCCCCAGCATTTT

V: TRBV9
size: -
J: TRBJ2-7
D: -
CDR3: CTSSVGMGTYEQYF
DNA: TGTACCAGCAGCGTAGGGATGGGGACCTACGAGCAGTACTTC

V: TRBV27
size: few
J: TRBJ1-2
D: TRBD1
CDR3: CASSLGGQGHGYTF
DNA: TGTGCCAGCAGTTTAGGGGGACAGGGACATGGCTACACCTTC